A selection of T cell receptor beta chains follows, all from one sample in a study of blood T cell repertoires in COVID-19. The table came from immunoSEQ multiplex PCR; TCRdb's copy has only in-frame clones and leaves some out. The profile shows more than 65,000 clones, about nine tenths of them singletons. Sequenced material: peripheral blood. Receptor source: a man aged 50 to 60 with acute or convalescent COVID-19. CDR3s include the opening cysteine and the closing phenylalanine or tryptophan. Fields, in order: D gene, CDR3 length, V gene, clone size, J gene, CDR3 protein, CDR3 DNA. The D gene is left open where the match is weak. Only part of the rows carry a size: once, few, many, or a class if the clone is expanded.

D gene: TRBD2; CDR3 length: 18; V gene: TRBV5-1; clone size: -; J gene: TRBJ2-3; CDR3 protein: CASRPTSGGAGGRDTQYF; CDR3 DNA: TGCGCCAGCAGACCCACTAGCGGGGGGGCCGGAGGTAGAGATACGCAGTATTTT
D gene: -; CDR3 length: 14; V gene: TRBV20-1; clone size: -; J gene: TRBJ1-1; CDR3 protein: CSASSQGLSTEAFF; CDR3 DNA: TGCAGTGCTAGTTCGCAGGGACTGAGCACTGAAGCTTTCTTT
D gene: TRBD1; CDR3 length: 13; V gene: TRBV23-1; clone size: -; J gene: TRBJ1-1; CDR3 protein: CAIIGTGGTEAFF; CDR3 DNA: TGCGCCATCATTGGGACAGGGGGCACTGAAGCTTTCTTT
D gene: TRBD1; CDR3 length: 14; V gene: TRBV6-2/TRBV6-3; clone size: -; J gene: TRBJ1-1; CDR3 protein: CASSWAQGAGEAFF; CDR3 DNA: TGTGCCAGCAGCTGGGCACAGGGGGCGGGTGAAGCTTTCTTT
D gene: TRBD2; CDR3 length: 16; V gene: TRBV11-2; clone size: -; J gene: TRBJ2-1; CDR3 protein: CASSFLTSGGANEQFF; CDR3 DNA: TGTGCCAGCAGCTTCCTGACTAGCGGGGGGGCCAATGAGCAGTTCTTC
D gene: -; CDR3 length: 14; V gene: TRBV3-1/TRBV3-2; clone size: -; J gene: TRBJ2-5; CDR3 protein: CASSQDLGQETQYF; CDR3 DNA: TGTGCCAGCAGCCAAGACCTAGGCCAAGAGACCCAGTACTTC
D gene: TRBD1; CDR3 length: 16; V gene: TRBV28; clone size: -; J gene: TRBJ1-5; CDR3 protein: CASSPHRGAGNQPQHF; CDR3 DNA: TGTGCCAGCAGTCCTCACAGGGGGGCGGGCAATCAGCCCCAGCATTTT
D gene: TRBD2; CDR3 length: 16; V gene: TRBV6-1; clone size: -; J gene: TRBJ2-5; CDR3 protein: CASSETLAGVQETQYF; CDR3 DNA: TGTGCCAGCAGTGAAACGCTAGCGGGGGTCCAAGAGACCCAGTACTTC
D gene: TRBD1; CDR3 length: 14; V gene: TRBV5-1; clone size: -; J gene: TRBJ1-1; CDR3 protein: CASSTGQGATEAFF; CDR3 DNA: TGCGCCAGCAGCACGGGACAGGGGGCCACTGAAGCTTTCTTT
D gene: -; CDR3 length: 14; V gene: TRBV19; clone size: -; J gene: TRBJ1-4; CDR3 protein: CASSIGRGGEKLFF; CDR3 DNA: TGTGCCAGTAGTATCGGGAGAGGAGGTGAAAAACTGTTTTTT
D gene: -; CDR3 length: 16; V gene: TRBV7-9; clone size: -; J gene: TRBJ2-1; CDR3 protein: CASSLIGGATGNEQFF; CDR3 DNA: TGTGCCAGCAGCTTAATTGGAGGGGCTACGGGCAATGAGCAGTTCTTC
D gene: -; CDR3 length: 16; V gene: TRBV5-1; clone size: -; J gene: TRBJ1-1; CDR3 protein: CASSLEVGAVKGEAFF; CDR3 DNA: TGCGCCAGCAGCTTGGAGGTCGGAGCGGTTAAGGGTGAAGCTTTCTTT
D gene: TRBD2; CDR3 length: 16; V gene: TRBV5-1; clone size: once; J gene: TRBJ2-3; CDR3 protein: CASSLAPSGGTDTQYF; CDR3 DNA: TGCGCCAGCAGCTTGGCCCCTAGCGGGGGCACAGATACGCAGTATTTT
D gene: -; CDR3 length: 17; V gene: TRBV30; clone size: -; J gene: TRBJ1-5; CDR3 protein: CAWSVPVGGFGNQPQHF; CDR3 DNA: TGTGCCTGGAGTGTACCGGTGGGGGGTTTCGGCAATCAGCCCCAGCATTTT
D gene: -; CDR3 length: 14; V gene: TRBV19; clone size: -; J gene: TRBJ1-5; CDR3 protein: CASRREISNQPQHF; CDR3 DNA: TGTGCCAGTAGGCGGGAAATCAGCAATCAGCCCCAGCATTTT
D gene: -; CDR3 length: 12; V gene: TRBV7-9; clone size: -; J gene: TRBJ2-5; CDR3 protein: CASSQGGETQYF; CDR3 DNA: TGTGCCAGCAGCCAAGGAGGAGAGACCCAGTACTTC
D gene: -; CDR3 length: 14; V gene: TRBV27; clone size: few; J gene: TRBJ1-1; CDR3 protein: CASSLGRVGAEAFF; CDR3 DNA: TGTGCCAGCAGTTTGGGTAGGGTAGGGGCTGAAGCTTTCTTT
D gene: -; CDR3 length: 14; V gene: TRBV30; clone size: -; J gene: TRBJ1-3; CDR3 protein: CAWKGREGGDTIYF; CDR3 DNA: TGTGCCTGGAAGGGCCGAGAAGGAGGGGACACCATATATTTT
D gene: TRBD1; CDR3 length: 15; V gene: TRBV7-2; clone size: -; J gene: TRBJ2-2; CDR3 protein: CASRSGTGGSGELFF; CDR3 DNA: TGTGCCAGCCGCTCCGGGACAGGGGGCTCCGGGGAGCTGTTTTTT
D gene: TRBD2; CDR3 length: 14; V gene: TRBV2; clone size: few; J gene: TRBJ2-1; CDR3 protein: CASRDQTSGNEQFF; CDR3 DNA: TGTGCCAGCAGGGACCAGACTAGCGGCAATGAGCAGTTCTTC
D gene: -; CDR3 length: 14; V gene: TRBV6-6; clone size: -; J gene: TRBJ1-5; CDR3 protein: CASSRGARNQPQHF; CDR3 DNA: TGTGCCAGCAGCCGAGGGGCCCGCAATCAGCCCCAGCATTTT
D gene: -; CDR3 length: 14; V gene: TRBV2; clone size: -; J gene: TRBJ1-5; CDR3 protein: CASSEMDRNQPQHF; CDR3 DNA: TGTGCCAGCAGTGAGATGGACAGAAATCAGCCCCAGCATTTT
D gene: -; CDR3 length: 17; V gene: TRBV27; clone size: -; J gene: TRBJ1-1; CDR3 protein: CASSLRKFAGSNTEAFF; CDR3 DNA: TGTGCCAGCAGTTTAAGGAAGTTCGCAGGCTCGAACACTGAAGCTTTCTTT
D gene: TRBD2; CDR3 length: 15; V gene: TRBV5-1; clone size: -; J gene: TRBJ2-1; CDR3 protein: CASSTAGGAYNEQFF; CDR3 DNA: TGCGCCAGCAGCACAGCGGGGGGCGCCTACAATGAGCAGTTCTTC
D gene: -; CDR3 length: 13; V gene: TRBV28; clone size: once; J gene: TRBJ1-2; CDR3 protein: CASSPHDKVGYTF; CDR3 DNA: TGTGCCAGCAGTCCCCACGACAAGGTTGGCTACACCTTC
D gene: -; CDR3 length: 15; V gene: TRBV6-1; clone size: -; J gene: TRBJ1-5; CDR3 protein: CASSEGGGSNQPQHF; CDR3 DNA: TGTGCCAGCAGCGAAGGGGGAGGTAGCAATCAGCCCCAGCATTTT
D gene: -; CDR3 length: 14; V gene: TRBV19; clone size: -; J gene: TRBJ2-2; CDR3 protein: CASSRAGGGWELFF; CDR3 DNA: TGTGCCAGTAGTAGAGCGGGTGGAGGCTGGGAGCTGTTTTTT
D gene: -; CDR3 length: 14; V gene: TRBV6-4; clone size: -; J gene: TRBJ2-3; CDR3 protein: CASSESTTTDTQYF; CDR3 DNA: TGTGCCAGCAGTGAATCGACTACCACAGATACGCAGTATTTT
D gene: TRBD1; CDR3 length: 15; V gene: TRBV5-1; clone size: -; J gene: TRBJ1-4; CDR3 protein: CASSLAWTGDEKLFF; CDR3 DNA: TGCGCCAGCAGCTTGGCTTGGACAGGGGATGAAAAACTGTTTTTT
D gene: -; CDR3 length: 12; V gene: TRBV3-1/TRBV3-2; clone size: -; J gene: TRBJ1-1; CDR3 protein: CASSPMTEEAFF; CDR3 DNA: TGTGCCAGCAGCCCAATGACAGAAGAAGCTTTCTTT
D gene: TRBD1; CDR3 length: 13; V gene: TRBV9; clone size: -; J gene: TRBJ2-2; CDR3 protein: CASSGTGTGELFF; CDR3 DNA: TGTGCCAGCAGCGGGACAGGGACCGGGGAGCTGTTTTTT
D gene: -; CDR3 length: 14; V gene: TRBV28; clone size: -; J gene: TRBJ1-2; CDR3 protein: CASCRDRRISGYTF; CDR3 DNA: TGTGCCAGTTGTCGAGACAGGCGGATAAGTGGCTACACCTTC
D gene: -; CDR3 length: 15; V gene: TRBV5-1; clone size: once; J gene: TRBJ2-5; CDR3 protein: CASSLAGRSQETQYF; CDR3 DNA: TGCGCCAGCAGCTTGGCGGGGAGATCCCAAGAGACCCAGTACTTC
D gene: -; CDR3 length: 14; V gene: TRBV19; clone size: -; J gene: TRBJ1-2; CDR3 protein: CASSSKGGDYGYTF; CDR3 DNA: TGTGCCAGTAGTTCCAAAGGAGGAGATTATGGCTACACCTTC
D gene: -; CDR3 length: 15; V gene: TRBV2; clone size: -; J gene: TRBJ1-5; CDR3 protein: CASSERVVGGQPQHF; CDR3 DNA: TGTGCCAGCAGTGAGCGGGTGGTAGGCGGTCAGCCCCAGCATTTT
D gene: -; CDR3 length: 13; V gene: TRBV15; clone size: once; J gene: TRBJ1-1; CDR3 protein: CATSRVRLEGAFF; CDR3 DNA: TGTGCCACCAGCAGAGTACGACTGGAGGGAGCTTTCTTT
D gene: TRBD2; CDR3 length: 16; V gene: TRBV27; clone size: -; J gene: TRBJ2-1; CDR3 protein: CASSLTTSGGGNEQFF; CDR3 DNA: TGTGCCAGCAGCCTTACCACTAGCGGGGGGGGCAATGAGCAGTTCTTC
D gene: TRBD2; CDR3 length: 14; V gene: TRBV6-5; clone size: -; J gene: TRBJ2-3; CDR3 protein: CASGRTSSTDTQYF; CDR3 DNA: TGTGCCAGCGGACGGACTAGCAGCACAGATACGCAGTATTTT
D gene: TRBD1; CDR3 length: 15; V gene: TRBV5-4; clone size: -; J gene: TRBJ2-7; CDR3 protein: CASSIRDRVVHEQYF; CDR3 DNA: TGTGCCAGCAGCATTCGGGACAGGGTGGTTCACGAGCAGTACTTC
D gene: -; CDR3 length: 19; V gene: TRBV4-1; clone size: -; J gene: TRBJ1-5; CDR3 protein: CASSQGEGLGAYSNQPQHF; CDR3 DNA: TGCGCCAGCAGCCAAGGGGAGGGGTTAGGGGCTTATAGCAATCAGCCCCAGCATTTT
D gene: -; CDR3 length: 16; V gene: TRBV3-1/TRBV3-2; clone size: -; J gene: TRBJ2-3; CDR3 protein: CASSQAGGRATDTQYF; CDR3 DNA: TGTGCCAGCAGCCAGGCGGGCGGGCGGGCCACAGATACGCAGTATTTT
D gene: -; CDR3 length: 14; V gene: TRBV3-1/TRBV3-2; clone size: -; J gene: TRBJ1-6; CDR3 protein: CASSQDPGGSPLHF; CDR3 DNA: TGTGCCAGCAGCCAAGATCCAGGTGGGTCACCCCTCCACTTT
D gene: TRBD1; CDR3 length: 15; V gene: TRBV18; clone size: -; J gene: TRBJ2-7; CDR3 protein: CASSLGTGATYEQYF; CDR3 DNA: TGTGCCAGCTCACTCGGGACAGGGGCGACCTACGAGCAGTACTTC
D gene: -; CDR3 length: 18; V gene: TRBV4-1; clone size: -; J gene: TRBJ1-6; CDR3 protein: CASSQDGPESSYNSPLHF; CDR3 DNA: TGCGCCAGCAGCCAAGATGGGCCAGAAAGCTCCTATAATTCACCCCTCCACTTT
D gene: -; CDR3 length: 14; V gene: TRBV11-1; clone size: -; J gene: TRBJ2-4; CDR3 protein: CASSDTQAKNIQYF; CDR3 DNA: TGTGCCAGCAGCGATACACAAGCCAAAAACATTCAGTACTTC
D gene: -; CDR3 length: 13; V gene: TRBV7-2; clone size: -; J gene: TRBJ1-6; CDR3 protein: CASSLGLNSPLHF; CDR3 DNA: TGTGCCAGCAGCTTAGGTCTGAATTCACCCCTCCACTTT
D gene: -; CDR3 length: 14; V gene: TRBV6-5; clone size: -; J gene: TRBJ1-1; CDR3 protein: CASSIQGLNTEAFF; CDR3 DNA: TGTGCCAGCAGTATACAGGGTTTGAACACTGAAGCTTTCTTT
D gene: TRBD1; CDR3 length: 15; V gene: TRBV7-2; clone size: -; J gene: TRBJ2-1; CDR3 protein: CASSLPGQLNNEQFF; CDR3 DNA: TGTGCCAGCAGTCTACCGGGACAGTTGAACAATGAGCAGTTCTTC
D gene: TRBD2; CDR3 length: 18; V gene: TRBV5-4; clone size: -; J gene: TRBJ2-5; CDR3 protein: CASSLGATSGGHQETQYF; CDR3 DNA: TGTGCCAGCAGCTTGGGGGCGACTAGCGGGGGCCACCAAGAGACCCAGTACTTC
D gene: TRBD1; CDR3 length: 15; V gene: TRBV6-1; clone size: once; J gene: TRBJ1-5; CDR3 protein: CASSEAGTANQPQHF; CDR3 DNA: TGTGCCAGCAGTGAAGCTGGGACAGCTAATCAGCCCCAGCATTTT
D gene: TRBD2; CDR3 length: 13; V gene: TRBV12-3/TRBV12-4; clone size: -; J gene: TRBJ2-7; CDR3 protein: CASSLVSGVEQYF; CDR3 DNA: TGTGCCAGCAGTTTAGTAAGCGGGGTCGAGCAGTACTTC
D gene: TRBD2; CDR3 length: 12; V gene: TRBV2; clone size: -; J gene: TRBJ2-3; CDR3 protein: CASSHPGGTQYF; CDR3 DNA: TGTGCCAGCAGCCACCCGGGGGGTACGCAGTATTTT
D gene: -; CDR3 length: 15; V gene: TRBV5-6; clone size: -; J gene: TRBJ1-2; CDR3 protein: CASSLLALADYGYTF; CDR3 DNA: TGTGCCAGCAGCTTATTGGCCTTGGCGGACTATGGCTACACCTTC
D gene: TRBD1; CDR3 length: 15; V gene: TRBV19; clone size: few; J gene: TRBJ1-5; CDR3 protein: CASSEDRGLTQPQHF; CDR3 DNA: TGTGCCAGTAGTGAGGACAGGGGGCTAACACAGCCCCAGCATTTT